The 10 T cell receptor beta chains in this list originate from one sample, sequenced in a study of radiation and T cells in renal cell carcinoma. The sample's time point: blood 4 weeks post-SBRT, at nephrectomy. The treatment denotes: 15 Gy SBRT to primary tumor, nephrectomy 4 weeks later. Only in-frame clones appear in the TCRdb table, and some are missing; sequencing was by immunoSEQ multiplex PCR. The table records over 120,000 clones, approximately 86% of them present only once. The sequences come from blood, collected from a patient whose treatment included radiotherapy and nephrectomy. These receptors originate from a woman between 50 and 59 years old with renal cell carcinoma.

The CDR3 nucleotides are TGTGCCAGCACCCCCAAGGGGGCGGAGACCCAGTACTTC. It is translated as CASTPKGAETQYF. The genes are TRBV6-5 and TRBJ2-5, with 7 bases lining up with TRBD1. This CDR3 is built from 13 residues. Trimming cost V 7 bases and J 5 bases; bases outside gene matches: 7. Germline assignment: CDR1 MNHEY and CDR2 SVGAGI.

This clone was detected once. The V gene is TRBV7-2, the J gene TRBJ2-3; the D gene is possibly TRBD1 (6 bases). The CDR3 extends over 16 amino acids. CDR1 and CDR2 (germline): SGHTA, FQGNSA. V gave up 1 base and J gave up 2 bases, with 13 bases separating them. Written as DNA, the CDR3 is TGTGCCAGCAGCTTAGATATCAGGGGACCCACAGATACGCAGTATTTT. It encodes CASSLDIRGPTDTQYF.

V and J are TRBV4-1 and TRBJ1-2; D is undetermined. This CDR3 comprises 13 residues. Per germline, CDR1 MGHRA and CDR2 YSYEKL. Between the trimmed V and J ends, which lost 0 bases and 7 bases, there was a span of 9 bases. CDR3 loop: CASSQDLTVGYTF. CDR3 nucleotides: TGCGCCAGCAGCCAAGATCTAACCGTTGGCTACACCTTC.

The chain has TRBV9 and TRBJ1-3; unclear D gene. Germline CDR1 SGDLS, CDR2 YYNGEE. This CDR3 is built from 16 residues. Trimming took off 4 bases at V and 4 bases at J, with 18 bases between the two ends. The CDR3: CASSPRESLFGNTIYF. DNA for the CDR3: TGTGCCAGCAGCCCGAGGGAAAGCCTCTTCGGAAACACCATATATTTT.

This clone was observed at least ten times. The CDR3 region is CASSLSPGEAFF. DNA of the CDR3: TGTGCCAGCAGTTTATCCCCAGGTGAAGCTTTCTTT. This chain uses TRBV28 with TRBJ1-1; D unresolved. V shed 1 base and J shed 7 bases, with 7 bases lying between them. The length of the CDR3 is 12 residues. Germline CDR1 is MDHEN and CDR2 is SYDVKM.

The CDR3 bases are TGCAGCGTTGTTCCAGGGGATTATCAGCCCCAGCATTTT. The encoded protein is CSVVPGDYQPQHF. This chain joins TRBV29-1 and TRBJ1-5; possible D gene TRBD1, 6 bases. There are 13 residues in the CDR3. V dropped 4 bases and J dropped 5 bases, with 12 bases sitting between them. From germline, CDR1 is SQVTM and CDR2 ANQGSEA.

The chain employs TRBV4-3 and TRBJ2-3; 15 bases map to TRBD2. CDR1 and CDR2 (germline): LGHNA, YSLEER. Losses at the gene ends were 8 bases for V and 1 base for J; bases not matched to a gene: 10. The CDR3 totals 18 residues. The CDR3 nucleotides read TGCGCCAGCGCCGAAGGACTAGCGGGGGGGACCCGCACAGATACGCAGTATTTT. It is translated as CASAEGLAGGTRTDTQYF.

The chain employs TRBV5-1 and TRBJ1-4; possibly TRBD1 for D (6 bases). Deletions cut 0 bases from V and 6 bases from J, with 12 bases between. The CDR3 is 15 residues long. Germline CDR1 and CDR2: SGHRS and YFSETQ. The DNA for the CDR3 is TGCGCCAGCAGCTTGGGCGGGGGGCGAGATGAAAAACTGTTTTTT. Protein: CASSLGGGRDEKLFF. Full variable domain (missing parts from reference TRBV5-1 and TRBJ1-4): KAGVTQTPRYLIKTRGQQVTLSCSPISGHRSVSWYQQTPGQGLQFLFEYFSETQRNKGNFPGRFSGRQFSNSRSEMNVSTLELGDSALYLCASSLGGGRDEKLFFGSGTQLSVL.

The chain recombines TRBV27 with TRBJ1-2; TRBD1 is a possible D gene (5 bases). The CDR3 has 14 amino acids. Germline CDR1 and CDR2: MNHEY and SMNVEV (reference sequence). The V end was cut by 5 bases, the J end by 2 bases, with 12 bases between. CDR3 in amino acids: CASSQGPVNYGYTF. For the CDR3, the DNA is TGTGCCAGCAGTCAGGGACCTGTAAACTATGGCTACACCTTC.

In this sample, this clone turned up a few times. V usage is TRBV10-1 and J usage is TRBJ2-7; unclear D gene. This CDR3 contains 12 residues. Trimming removed 2 bases at V and 2 bases at J, with 4 bases between. The germline gives CDR1 WNHNN, CDR2 SYGVQD (reference sequence). CDR3 residues: CASSETAYEQYF. CDR3 nucleotide sequence: TGCGCCAGCAGTGAGACAGCCTACGAGCAGTACTTC.